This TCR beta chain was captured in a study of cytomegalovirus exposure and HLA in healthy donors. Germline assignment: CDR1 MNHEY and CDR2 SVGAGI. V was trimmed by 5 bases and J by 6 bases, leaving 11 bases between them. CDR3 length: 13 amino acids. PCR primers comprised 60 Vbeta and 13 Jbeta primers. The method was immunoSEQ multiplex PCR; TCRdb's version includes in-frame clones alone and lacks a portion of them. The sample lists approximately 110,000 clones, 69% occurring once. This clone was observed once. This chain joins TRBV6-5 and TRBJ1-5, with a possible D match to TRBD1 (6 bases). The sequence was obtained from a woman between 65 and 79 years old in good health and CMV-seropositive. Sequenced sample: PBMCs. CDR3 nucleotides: TGTGCCAGCAGTACAGGGAGGGTTCAGCCCCAGCATTTT. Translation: CASSTGRVQPQHF.